The clone carrying this TCR beta chain was seen ten or more times. Its antigen is currently unknown. The sample belongs to a study of prognosis after radiotherapy for stage I lung cancer. Study-wide background: Receipt of concurrent therapy with stereotactic body radiotherapy occurred in no patient.

Study findings and constraints: Where distant metastases developed, patients had lower Shannon entropy after stereotactic body radiation therapy.

Genomic DNA was subjected to two-round multiplex PCR for amplification of TCR beta CDR3. With primers specific to each TRBV and TRBJ gene, the first-round PCR was performed. Via MiXCR, TCRdb re-called the multiplex PCR reads, giving one row per CDR3 protein. The top ten hold roughly 33% of the sample, which has 20,000 to 30,000 distinct CDR3 sequences, about 32% seen once. This clonotype originated in a donor aged 50 or older with non-small cell lung cancer. Source: PBMCs, taken before or after stereotactic body radiation therapy (not recorded which).

CDR3 DNA sequence: TGTGCCAGCAGCCTAAGCGGGAGCGGGAACAATGAGCAGTTCTTC. Its protein product is CASSLSGSGNNEQFF. This rearrangement joins TRBV9 to TRBJ2-1, with 8 bases matching TRBD2. Trimming at V came to 4 bases and at J to 5 bases, leaving 8 bases not matched to a gene. The CDR3 extends over 15 amino acids. Germline V CDR1 and CDR2: SGDLS, YYNGEE. The full variable domain, in which reference TRBV9 and TRBJ2-1 provide the parts outside the CDR3, is DSGVTQTPKHLITATGQRVTLRCSPRSGDLSVYWYQQSLDQGLQFLIQYYNGEERAKGNILERFSAQQFPDLHSELNLSSLELGDSALYFCASSLSGSGNNEQFFGPGTRLTVL.